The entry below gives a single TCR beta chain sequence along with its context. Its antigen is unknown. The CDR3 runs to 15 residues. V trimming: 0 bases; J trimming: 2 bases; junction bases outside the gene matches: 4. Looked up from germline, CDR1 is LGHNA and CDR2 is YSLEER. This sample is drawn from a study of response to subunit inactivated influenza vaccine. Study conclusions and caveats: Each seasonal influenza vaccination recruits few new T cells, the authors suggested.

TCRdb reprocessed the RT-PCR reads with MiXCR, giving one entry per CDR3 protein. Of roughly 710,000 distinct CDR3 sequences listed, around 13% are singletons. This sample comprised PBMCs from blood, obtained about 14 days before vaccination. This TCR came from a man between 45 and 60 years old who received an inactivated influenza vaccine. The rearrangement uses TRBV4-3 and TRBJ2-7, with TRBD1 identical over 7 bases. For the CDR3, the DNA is TGCGCCAGCAGCCAAGAAGGGGGCACCCCCTACGAGCAGTACTTC. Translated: CASSQEGGTPYEQYF.